Presented here are 18 T cell receptor beta chains from one specimen sequenced in a study of Ad26.COV2.S vaccination and SARS-CoV-2 variants. The treatment denotes: around 19 received Ad26.COV2.S at low or high dose, single or two shots; roughly five received placebo; per-sample allocation not given. The samples date from day 63 after the first vaccine or placebo injection. Assay: immunoSEQ multiplex PCR; the TCRdb copy retains only in-frame clones and omits some. The table lists over 400,000 clones, 90% of them singletons. This specimen was peripheral blood, taken in a trial of Ad26.COV2.S vaccine versus placebo. The receptor set was obtained from a person between 18 and 65 years old who received the Ad26.COV2.S COVID-19 vaccine or a placebo.

As for this clone: This sample also contains other DNA sequences that code for the same CDR3. The chain combines TRBV15 with TRBJ1-5; tentative D call: TRBD1 (5 bases). CDR3 size: 15 residues. Germline V gene lookup returns CDR1 LNHNV and CDR2 YYDKDF (reference sequence). Trimming took 1 base from V and 0 from J, leaving 7 bases between them. Written as DNA, the CDR3 is TGTGCCACCAGCAGAGTGGGGGGTAGCAATCAGCCCCAGCATTTT. Its protein is CATSRVGGSNQPQHF.

The chain couples TRBV9 to TRBJ1-1; D perhaps matches TRBD1 (6 bases). Per germline, CDR1 SGDLS and CDR2 YYNGEE. Between the trimmed V and J ends, which lost 5 bases and 2 bases, there was a span of 10 bases. This CDR3 is built from 13 residues. As DNA, the CDR3 is TGTGCCAGCAGAGGGGACACAAACACTGAAGCTTTCTTT. It encodes CASRGDTNTEAFF.

The CDR3 here is CASSFRDATDTQYF. Here the CDR3 DNA reads TGTGCCAGCAGCTTCCGGGACGCCACAGATACGCAGTATTTT. The rearrangement uses TRBV7-8 and TRBJ2-3; D possibly uses TRBD1 or TRBD2 (5 bases each). V was shortened by 3 bases and J by 2 bases, with 9 bases between the two germline ends. In germline, CDR1 is SGHVS, CDR2 FQNEAQ. The CDR3 has 14 residues.

This chain joins TRBV28 and TRBJ1-2; 8 nucleotides match TRBD1. Losses at the gene ends were 5 bases for V and 6 bases for J; bases not matched to a gene: 2. The CDR3 is made up of 12 amino acids. Germline V gene data show CDR1 as MDHEN and CDR2 as SYDVKM. Here the CDR3 reads CASSPTGDGYTF. The CDR3 DNA reads as TGTGCCAGCAGTCCGACAGGGGATGGCTACACCTTC.

The chain carries TRBV28 and TRBJ1-4, with D maybe TRBD1 (5 bases). There are 14 residues in the CDR3. Germline CDR1 is MDHEN and CDR2 is SYDVKM. Trimming took 3 bases from V and 4 from J, leaving 9 bases between them. The CDR3 nucleotides are TGTGCCAGCAGTTTCACCAGGGATAATGAAAAACTGTTTTTT. This encodes CASSFTRDNEKLFF. The complete variable domain, with remaining parts taken from reference TRBV28 and TRBJ1-4, reads DVKVTQSSRYLVKRTGEKVFLECVQDMDHENMFWYRQDPGLGLRLIYFSYDVKMKEKGDIPEGYSVSREKKERFSLILESASTNQTSMYLCASSFTRDNEKLFFGSGTQLSVL.

V is TRBV19 and J is TRBJ2-2, with D possibly matching TRBD2 (6 bases). CDR1 is LNHDA and CDR2 is SQIVND in the germline V gene (reference sequence). V dropped 6 bases and J dropped 5 bases, with 16 bases sitting between them. CDR3 length: 15 amino acids. The CDR3 DNA follows: TGTGCCAGTAGCCGCCGGGGGAGATCGACCGGGGAGCTGTTTTTT. It encodes CASSRRGRSTGELFF. Together with reference TRBV19 and TRBJ2-2, the CDR3 gives the full variable domain: DGGITQSPKYLFRKEGQNVTLSCEQNLNHDAMYWYRQDPGQGLRLIYYSQIVNDFQKGDIAEGYSVSREKKESFPLTVTSAQKNPTAFYLCASSRRGRSTGELFFGEGSRLTVL.

V gene TRBV24-1 combines with J gene TRBJ2-7; 12 positions match TRBD2. CDR1 and CDR2 from the germline V gene are KGHDR and SFDVKD. This CDR3 spans 16 amino acids. J was trimmed by 3 bases and V by 3 bases; bases with no gene match: 5. The CDR3 region is CATSDGRTSGNYEQYF. CDR3 in DNA: TGTGCCACCAGTGATGGCCGGACTAGCGGGAACTACGAGCAGTACTTC.

This chain connects TRBV24-1 to TRBJ2-3; TRBD2 aligns across 7 bases. The germline gives CDR1 KGHDR, CDR2 SFDVKD. The V and J ends lost 0 bases and 0 bases, in that order; junction bases with no gene match: 20. The CDR3 has 22 residues. In DNA form, the CDR3 reads TGTGCCACCAGTGATTTGGGTGGGGCTAGCGGCCCACCCGGAGCTAGCACAGATACGCAGTATTTT. Amino acids: CATSDLGGASGPPGASTDTQYF.

The chain has TRBV11-2 and TRBJ2-1, with TRBD2 matching over 7 bases. The V and J ends lost 1 base and 3 bases, in that order; junction bases with no gene match: 9. Germline CDR1 SGHAT, CDR2 FQNNGV. This CDR3 is 17 amino acids long. CDR3 in DNA: TGTGCCAGCAGCTTAGCTAGTCTAGCGGACTTCTACAATGAGCAGTTCTTC. Translated, it gives CASSLASLADFYNEQFF.

V usage is TRBV7-9 and J usage is TRBJ2-5, with 10 bases aligning to TRBD2. Unmatched junction bases numbered 8, after V lost 2 bases and J lost 5 bases. This CDR3 contains 16 residues. Germline CDR1 and CDR2: SEHNR and FQNEAQ (reference sequence). CDR3 in DNA: TGTGCCAGCAGCTTATGGGCTAGCGGGAGTCGTGAGACCCAGTACTTC. This sequence encodes CASSLWASGSRETQYF.

The chain employs TRBV5-4 and TRBJ2-1; D is perhaps TRBD2 (6 bases). Germline V gives CDR1 SGHNT, CDR2 YYREEE (reference sequence). Trimming pared 5 bases from V and 8 bases from J, leaving 20 bases between. The CDR3 extends over 15 amino acids. CDR3 region: CASSLEIIGGDEQFF. The CDR3 region has the DNA TGTGCCAGCAGTCTGGAGATTATAGGAGGGGATGAGCAGTTCTTC.

The gene calls are TRBV7-2 and TRBJ2-2; D ambiguous. Between the trimmed V and J ends, which lost 4 bases and 9 bases, there was a span of 15 bases. Germline assignment: CDR1 SGHTA and CDR2 FQGNSA. This CDR3 spans 14 amino acids. For the CDR3, the DNA is TGTGCCAGCAGCTCCGACCCGACGGCCCGGGAGCTGTTTTTT. Its protein is CASSSDPTARELFF.

V is TRBV7-2 and J is TRBJ2-4; D may be TRBD1 (6 bases). This CDR3 spans 15 amino acids. The V gene lost 3 bases and the J gene lost 0 bases, with 9 bases spanning the gap. Germline loops: CDR1 SGHTA, CDR2 FQGNSA. The CDR3 protein is CASSLTGLAKNIQYF. CDR3 coding DNA: TGTGCCAGCAGCTTGACAGGACTAGCCAAAAACATTCAGTACTTC.

This chain uses TRBV27 with TRBJ2-1; D tentatively reads TRBD1 or TRBD2 (5 bases each). The CDR3 is made up of 16 amino acids. The V gene's germline CDR1 is MNHEY and CDR2 SMNVEV (reference sequence). Trimming stripped 3 bases from V and 3 bases from J, with 15 bases between. CDR3 residues: CASSFSGTPSYNEQFF. The DNA of the CDR3 is TGTGCCAGCAGTTTCAGTGGGACCCCTAGCTACAATGAGCAGTTCTTC.

In this sample, this clone turned up once. The chain couples TRBV13 to TRBJ1-3; D is unclear. The germline V gene has CDR1 PRHDT and CDR2 FYEKMQ (reference sequence). The CDR3 has 14 residues. V lost 0 bases and J lost 3, with 6 bases in between. The CDR3 loop reads CASSLGSYGNTIYF. In nucleotides, the CDR3 is TGTGCCAGCAGCTTAGGCAGTTATGGAAACACCATATATTTT.

The chain is built from TRBV7-8 and TRBJ2-3; the D is unclear. CDR1 SGHVS and CDR2 FQNEAQ come from the germline V gene. This CDR3 comprises 13 residues. V was trimmed by 1 base and J by 5 bases, leaving 7 bases between them. The CDR3 spells CASSLEGRDTQYF. CDR3 sequence (DNA): TGTGCCAGCAGCTTAGAGGGTAGAGATACGCAGTATTTT.

Only one count was recorded for this clone. The chain is built from TRBV29-1 and TRBJ2-1, with D perhaps TRBD2 (6 bases). The CDR3 covers 14 residues. V shed 3 bases and J shed 6 bases, with 15 bases lying between them. The V gene's germline CDR1 is SQVTM and CDR2 ANQGSEA. The chain's CDR3 is CSVDGSPISNEQFF. For the CDR3, the DNA is TGCAGCGTTGACGGGAGCCCCATATCCAATGAGCAGTTCTTC.

The rearrangement links TRBV3-1 (or the pseudogene TRBV3-2) to TRBJ2-5, with TRBD1 matching 7 bases. Germline trimming cut 0 bases from V and 1 base from J; bases unmatched to any gene: 8. This CDR3 comprises 17 residues. Germline CDR1 and CDR2: LGHDT and YNNKEL (reference sequence). The CDR3 sequence is CASSQDRTGDPQETQYF. DNA for the CDR3: TGTGCCAGCAGCCAAGATCGCACAGGGGACCCCCAAGAGACCCAGTACTTC.